The 14 T cell receptor beta chains listed next were all sequenced from one sample in a study of blood T cell repertoires in COVID-19. Measured with immunoSEQ multiplex PCR; TCRdb has only the in-frame clones, and not every one. The sample has 35,000 to 45,000 clones, 70% to 80% seen once; the top ten hold roughly 2%. The sample consisted of peripheral blood. All receptors derive from a man aged 55 to 70 with active COVID-19.

The rearrangement links TRBV19 to TRBJ2-5, with TRBD2 as a possible D gene (5 bases). Germline values: CDR1 LNHDA, CDR2 SQIVND (reference sequence). The length of the CDR3 is 14 residues. The V end was cut by 5 bases, the J end by 4 bases, with 14 bases between. Here the CDR3 reads CASSRGYVGETQYF. The CDR3 DNA is TGTGCCAGTAGTCGAGGGTACGTAGGAGAGACCCAGTACTTC.

This rearrangement joins TRBV9 to TRBJ2-3; 7 bases agree with TRBD2. The germline V gene has CDR1 SGDLS and CDR2 YYNGEE. With 4 bases clipped from V and 2 bases from J, the junction kept 7 bases outside the gene matches. CDR3 length: 15 residues. CDR3 DNA sequence: TGTGCCAGCAGCCCTAGGGACTACCACACAGATACGCAGTATTTT. It is translated as CASSPRDYHTDTQYF.

The CDR3 nucleotides are TGTGCCAGCAGCCACGGGGGGGACGGCGGTCGGCCCCAGCATTTT. Translated, it gives CASSHGGDGGRPQHF. The V and J genes are TRBV3-1 (or the pseudogene TRBV3-2) and TRBJ1-5; TRBD1 might be the D (5 bases). V lost 3 bases, J lost 9 bases, and 18 bases lay in between. Germline CDR1 reads LGHDT; CDR2 reads YNNKEL (reference sequence). The CDR3 totals 15 residues.

V is TRBV5-5 and J is TRBJ1-2, with D possibly matching TRBD1 (5 bases). V was clipped by 6 bases and J by 6 bases, with 18 bases between them. This CDR3 contains 14 residues. The germline gives CDR1 SGHKS, CDR2 YYEKEE (reference sequence). CDR3 nucleotide sequence: TGTGCCAGCATCAAGGACGGGGGGTTGAATGGCTACACCTTC. It is translated as CASIKDGGLNGYTF.

This rearrangement joins TRBV7-6 to TRBJ2-2; 11 nucleotides match TRBD1. There are 15 residues in the CDR3. The junction had 4 bases not matched to a gene; V was cut back by 3 bases and J by 7 bases. Germline V gene sequence: CDR1 SGHVS, CDR2 FNYEAQ. The CDR3 reads CASSFGQGAFGELFF. DNA for the CDR3: TGTGCCAGCAGCTTCGGACAGGGGGCTTTCGGGGAGCTGTTTTTT. The full variable domain, its missing parts supplied by reference TRBV7-6 and TRBJ2-2, is GAGVSQSPRYKVTKRGQDVALRCDPISGHVSLYWYRQALGQGPEFLTYFNYEAQQDKSGLPNDRFSAERPEGSISTLTIQRTEQRDSAMYRCASSFGQGAFGELFFGEGSRLTVL.

V is TRBV19 and J is TRBJ2-5; the match to TRBD1 covers 10 bases. V lost 6 bases to trimming and J lost 9 bases; unmatched junction nucleotides: 7. The germline gives CDR1 LNHDA, CDR2 SQIVND (reference sequence). This CDR3 is built from 13 residues. In nucleotides, the CDR3 is TGTGCCAGTAGCCCCGGGACAGGGGAGGCCCAGTACTTC. Translated, it gives CASSPGTGEAQYF.

This chain connects TRBV6-2 or TRBV6-3 to TRBJ2-3, with 9 nucleotides matching TRBD2. Germline CDR1 and CDR2: MNHEY and SVGEGT. This CDR3 spans 16 amino acids. Losses at the gene ends were 6 bases for V and 2 bases for J; bases not matched to a gene: 9. Here the CDR3 DNA reads TGTGCCAGCAGCCCTATGGGACTAGCCAACACAGATACGCAGTATTTT. This gives the protein CASSPMGLANTDTQYF.

This clone appeared a single time. The chain uses TRBV5-6 and TRBJ1-2; D gene uncertain. V lost 4 bases and J 9 bases, leaving 13 bases between the germline ends. This CDR3 is built from 12 residues. Germline values: CDR1 SGHDT, CDR2 YYEEEE. CDR3 DNA: TGTGCCAGCAGCGCCGGAGTAGGCAGCTACACCTTC. This sequence encodes CASSAGVGSYTF.

About this clone: Sequence at one end of the junction differs from germline and may be a read error. The chain couples TRBV6-1 to TRBJ1-5, with 7 bases aligning to TRBD1. Germline V CDR1 and CDR2: MNHNS, SASEGT. The CDR3 loop spans 13 amino acids. The CDR3 nucleotides are TGTGCCAGCAGGGAAGGGGGCACTCAGCCCCAGCATTTT. This translates into CASREGGTQPQHF.

This clone was picked up a small number of times. The chain has TRBV11-2 and TRBJ1-5, with no clear D. CDR3 length: 12 amino acids. Trimming pared 5 bases from V and 9 bases from J, leaving 11 bases between. Germline CDR1 reads SGHAT; CDR2 reads FQNNGV. As DNA, the CDR3 is TGTGCCAGCAGCCCCCAGGCGGGGCCCCAGCATTTT. It codes for CASSPQAGPQHF.

The rearrangement joins TRBV5-6 to TRBJ1-2; 7 bases are shared with TRBD1. CDR3 length: 13 residues. CDR1 SGHDT and CDR2 YYEEEE come from the germline V gene. Trimming cost V 2 bases and J 6 bases; bases outside gene matches: 4. The chain's CDR3 is CASSFTQGDGYTF. CDR3 DNA sequence: TGTGCCAGCAGCTTTACCCAGGGGGATGGCTACACCTTC.

In nucleotides, the CDR3 is TGTGCCAGCAGTTCCATGGTCGGGGGAAACACCATATATTTT. Translating gives CASSSMVGGNTIYF. This chain uses TRBV27 with TRBJ1-3; D is unclear. The CDR3 extends over 14 amino acids. Looked up from germline, CDR1 is MNHEY and CDR2 is SMNVEV (reference sequence). Trimming removed 4 bases at V and 4 bases at J, with 11 bases between.

This clone was recorded once. This chain joins TRBV9 and TRBJ1-6, with 7 positions matching TRBD1. This CDR3 has 15 amino acids. V lost 3 bases to trimming and J lost 7 bases; unmatched junction nucleotides: 7. The V gene's germline CDR1 is SGDLS and CDR2 YYNGEE. CDR3 nucleotides: TGTGCCAGCAGCGCAGAGACAGGGACGAATTCACCCCTCCACTTT. Its protein is CASSAETGTNSPLHF.

This clone came up once. V is TRBV28 and J is TRBJ1-3; the D gene is possibly TRBD1 (6 bases). The CDR3 covers 15 residues. V was trimmed by 5 bases and J by 4 bases, leaving 15 bases between them. Germline assignment: CDR1 MDHEN and CDR2 SYDVKM. DNA for the CDR3: TGTGCCAGCAGTGCGAACAGGGATTACGGAAACACCATATATTTT. Its protein product is CASSANRDYGNTIYF.